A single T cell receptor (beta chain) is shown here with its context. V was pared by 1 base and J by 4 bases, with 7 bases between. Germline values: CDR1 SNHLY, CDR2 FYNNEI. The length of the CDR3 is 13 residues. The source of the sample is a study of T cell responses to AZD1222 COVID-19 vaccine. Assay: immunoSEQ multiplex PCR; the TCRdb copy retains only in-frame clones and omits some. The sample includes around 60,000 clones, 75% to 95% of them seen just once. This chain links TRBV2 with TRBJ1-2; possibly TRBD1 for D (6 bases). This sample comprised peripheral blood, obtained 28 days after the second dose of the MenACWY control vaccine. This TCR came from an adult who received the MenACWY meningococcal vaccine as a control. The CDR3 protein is CASSEGTVYGYTF. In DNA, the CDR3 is TGTGCCAGCAGTGAAGGGACAGTCTATGGCTACACCTTC.